Included here is one T cell receptor beta chain sequence, with context. The assay was immunoSEQ multiplex PCR, and TCRdb's table has in-frame clones only and misses some. The sample holds roughly 29,000 clones, about 92% seen once. The data were taken from a study of T cell changes during pregnancy in multiple sclerosis. Sequenced material: CD8+ T cells from peripheral blood mononuclear cells, taken before pregnancy. This TCR came from a female donor with multiple sclerosis, enrolled in a pregnancy study.

CDR3 DNA: TGTGCCAGCAGTGGAATTGGGGGGGCGAGTGAAAAACTGTTTTTT. Translated, it gives CASSGIGGASEKLFF. The V call is TRBV2, the J call TRBJ1-4, with D possibly matching TRBD1 (6 bases). CDR1 and CDR2 from the germline V gene are SNHLY and FYNNEI. Between the trimmed V and J ends, which lost 4 bases and 7 bases, there was a span of 16 bases. The CDR3 has 15 residues.